The 24 T cell receptor beta chains listed next were all sequenced from one sample in a study of control samples from healthy donors and cancer patients (dated by TCRdb to 2018 to 2021). Library preparation employed the immunoSEQ multiplex PCR assay. TCRdb's version of the immuneACCESS table is confined to in-frame rearrangements and falls short of the full clone set. An unresolved V gene accounts for under half of the shortfall where checked; the remainder is of unknown origin. This sample is represented by some 130,000 clones; 80% to 95% of them were singletons. Of the sample, about 1.9% is held by the ten largest clones. Sequencing used blood. The receptors were sampled from a woman aged 50 to 60 in good health.

This clone was found once. V gene TRBV19 combines with J gene TRBJ1-5; unclear D gene. V lost 2 bases to trimming and J lost 6 bases, with 8 bases between them. The V gene's germline CDR1 is LNHDA and CDR2 SQIVND (reference sequence). The CDR3 loop spans 13 amino acids. CDR3 nucleotide sequence: TGTGCCAGTAGTATATCCTGGGGTCAGCCCCAGCATTTT. Residues: CASSISWGQPQHF.

The chain carries TRBV2 and TRBJ2-1; 13 nucleotides agree with TRBD2. The CDR3 contains 21 residues. Losses at the gene ends were 1 base for V and 0 bases for J; bases not matched to a gene: 12. CDR1 is SNHLY and CDR2 is FYNNEI in the germline V gene. CDR3 sequence: CASSEEKYPTSGGLSYNEQFF. The CDR3 DNA reads TGTGCCAGCAGTGAAGAAAAGTACCCGACTAGCGGGGGGCTCTCCTACAATGAGCAGTTCTTC.

This clone came up a few times. The chain is built from TRBV27 and TRBJ2-7; 8 positions match TRBD2. This CDR3 comprises 16 residues. Germline loops: CDR1 MNHEY, CDR2 SMNVEV (reference sequence). The V gene end was trimmed by 6 bases and the J gene end by 4 bases; junction bases not matched to a gene: 14. This CDR3 reads CASRPSGASGLYEQYF. The CDR3 DNA reads as TGTGCCAGCAGACCTTCAGGCGCTAGCGGGTTGTACGAGCAGTACTTC.

CDR3 DNA sequence: TGCGCCAGCAGCTTTTCGGGACAGGGGGCGAGATCCTACAATGAGCAGTTCTTC. This encodes CASSFSGQGARSYNEQFF. The gene calls are TRBV5-1 and TRBJ2-1; 12 nucleotides align to TRBD1. Trimming at V came to 2 bases and at J to 1 base, leaving 7 bases not matched to a gene. Per germline, CDR1 SGHRS and CDR2 YFSETQ. This CDR3 contains 18 residues. Variable domain in full (rest from reference TRBV5-1 and TRBJ2-1): KAGVTQTPRYLIKTRGQQVTLSCSPISGHRSVSWYQQTPGQGLQFLFEYFSETQRNKGNFPGRFSGRQFSNSRSEMNVSTLELGDSALYLCASSFSGQGARSYNEQFFGPGTRLTVL.

CDR3 sequence reads: CASRRGPRGNGYTF. CDR3 sequence (DNA): TGTGCCAGCAGGCGCGGGCCCCGGGGGAATGGCTACACCTTC. The chain recombines TRBV28 with TRBJ1-2; maybe TRBD1 (5 bases). V shed 6 bases and J shed 6 bases, with 17 bases lying between them. The CDR3 loop spans 14 amino acids. In germline, CDR1 is MDHEN, CDR2 SYDVKM.

The V gene is TRBV6-5, the J gene TRBJ1-4; TRBD1 matches 9 bases. This CDR3 comprises 14 residues. Looked up from germline, CDR1 is MNHEY and CDR2 is SVGAGI. V shed 6 bases, J shed 11 bases, and the junction held 10 bases outside the gene matches. CDR3 residues: CASRTQGAGQKLFF. CDR3 in DNA: TGTGCCAGCAGGACACAGGGGGCAGGACAGAAACTGTTTTTT.

This chain connects TRBV27 to TRBJ1-5; possible D gene TRBD1, 6 bases. Trimming stripped 4 bases from V and 3 bases from J, with 19 bases between. The CDR3 runs 17 residues. The germline V gene has CDR1 MNHEY and CDR2 SMNVEV (reference sequence). In nucleotides, the CDR3 is TGTGCCAGCAGTTCAGAGTACAGGGTATTAGACAATCAGCCCCAGCATTTT. Protein: CASSSEYRVLDNQPQHF.

The rearrangement joins TRBV7-8 to TRBJ2-7; TRBD2 might be the D (6 bases). Germline V gene lookup returns CDR1 SGHVS and CDR2 FQNEAQ. The length of the CDR3 is 14 residues. V was shortened by 1 base and J by 7 bases, with 14 bases between the two germline ends. The CDR3 nucleotides read TGTGCCAGCAGCTTAGGAGGAACGACTAGGGAGCAGTACTTC. Amino acid sequence: CASSLGGTTREQYF.

The chain links TRBV5-1 to TRBJ1-3; perhaps TRBD1 as D (6 bases). The CDR3 covers 16 residues. Germline loops: CDR1 SGHRS, CDR2 YFSETQ. Trimming took off 4 bases at V and 4 bases at J, with 18 bases between the two ends. The CDR3 loop reads CASSPGQPGSGNTIYF. DNA for the CDR3: TGCGCCAGCAGCCCAGGACAGCCTGGGTCCGGAAACACCATATATTTT.

V usage is TRBV28 and J usage is TRBJ1-5; 7 bases agree with TRBD1. The CDR3 is 13 amino acids. Germline CDR1 reads MDHEN; CDR2 reads SYDVKM. Germline trimming cut 6 bases from V and 2 bases from J; bases unmatched to any gene: 1. CDR3 coding DNA: TGTGCCAGCAGCGGGACAGGCAATCAGCCCCAGCATTTT. Encoded protein: CASSGTGNQPQHF.

The chain employs TRBV29-1 and TRBJ1-1; 8 bases align to TRBD1. The germline gives CDR1 SQVTM, CDR2 ANQGSEA. Trimming at V came to 5 bases and at J to 0 bases, leaving 5 bases not matched to a gene. The CDR3 totals 14 residues. The CDR3: CSVRTGLVNTEAFF. The CDR3, as DNA: TGCAGCGTTAGGACAGGGCTCGTGAACACTGAAGCTTTCTTT.

V and J are TRBV6-5 and TRBJ1-4; D is uncertain. The ends were cut back, 6 bases at V and 13 bases at J, with 12 bases in the middle. Germline CDR1 and CDR2: MNHEY and SVGAGI. CDR3 size: 11 residues. The CDR3 sequence: CASRAGTLLFF. CDR3 DNA: TGTGCCAGCAGAGCAGGTACTCTACTGTTTTTT.

The V gene is TRBV5-1, the J gene TRBJ1-2; weak D call: TRBD1 (5 bases). V was pared by 0 bases and J by 6 bases, with 12 bases between. Germline assignment: CDR1 SGHRS and CDR2 YFSETQ. This CDR3 comprises 14 residues. The CDR3 nucleotides read TGCGCCAGCAGCTTGGAGGCAGGGACTCATGGCTACACCTTC. Translating it yields CASSLEAGTHGYTF.

The V and J genes are TRBV5-1 and TRBJ2-4, with unresolved D. CDR3 length: 14 amino acids. V shed 0 bases and J shed 16 bases, with 20 bases lying between them. Per germline, CDR1 SGHRS and CDR2 YFSETQ. The DNA of the CDR3 is TGCGCCAGCAGCTTGGACGGCGGCACCGTAGAAATTTACTTC. This gives the protein CASSLDGGTVEIYF.

The chain couples TRBV6-5 to TRBJ2-1; 7 positions match TRBD1. V dropped 2 bases and J dropped 14; count of bases not matched to a gene: 12. This CDR3 region has 14 residues. CDR1 and CDR2 (germline): MNHEY, SVGAGI. CDR3: CASSYVSRDSKEFF. CDR3 in DNA: TGTGCCAGCAGTTACGTTTCTCGGGACAGCAAGGAGTTCTTC.

This clone was seen a single time. V gene TRBV29-1 combines with J gene TRBJ1-2; 8 nucleotides align to TRBD1. Looked up from germline, CDR1 is SQVTM and CDR2 is ANQGSEA. This CDR3 is 13 amino acids long. With 8 bases clipped from V and 4 bases from J, the junction kept 9 bases outside the gene matches. CDR3 sequence reads: CSTTGGPAYGYTF. CDR3 DNA: TGCAGCACAACAGGGGGGCCAGCCTATGGCTACACCTTC.

V is TRBV6-6 and J is TRBJ2-7; 12 nucleotides line up with TRBD1. CDR1 and CDR2 (germline): MNHNY, SVGAGI (reference sequence). This CDR3 comprises 14 residues. J lost 7 bases, V lost 7 bases, and 8 bases had no gene match. CDR3 region: CASIPGQGAGEQYF. In DNA, the CDR3 is TGTGCCAGCATACCGGGACAGGGGGCTGGAGAGCAGTACTTC.

CDR3 bases: TGTGCCAGCAGCGTAGCTGTGACTAGCGGACAAGAGACCCAGTACTTC. This translates into CASSVAVTSGQETQYF. The genes are TRBV9 and TRBJ2-5, with TRBD2 identical over 9 bases. The CDR3 is 16 residues long. Per the germline V gene, CDR1 is SGDLS and CDR2 is YYNGEE. V was pared by 0 bases and J by 2 bases, with 5 bases of the junction left unmatched.

The V call is TRBV18, the J call TRBJ2-3; the match to TRBD1 covers 9 bases. CDR1 and CDR2 from the germline V gene are KGHSH and LQKENI. With 6 bases clipped from V and 6 bases from J, the junction kept 10 bases outside the gene matches. CDR3 length: 15 amino acids. The CDR3 is CASSDRDRVVDTQYF. CDR3 coding DNA: TGTGCCAGCTCGGATCGGGACAGGGTTGTGGATACGCAGTATTTT. Combining the CDR3 with reference TRBV18 and TRBJ2-3 gives the whole variable domain NAGVMQNPRHLVRRRGQEARLRCSPMKGHSHVYWYRQLPEEGLKFMVYLQKENIIDESGMPKERFSAEFPKEGPSILRIQQVVRGDSAAYFCASSDRDRVVDTQYFGPGTRLTVL.

V usage is TRBV29-1 and J usage is TRBJ2-3, with D possibly matching TRBD1 (5 bases). This CDR3 is built from 15 residues. CDR1 SQVTM and CDR2 ANQGSEA come from the germline V gene. The germline V and J ends were trimmed by 7 bases and 1 base, with 18 bases remaining between them. CDR3 residues: CSAQGSKWGTDTQYF. As DNA, the CDR3 is TGCAGCGCCCAGGGAAGCAAATGGGGCACAGATACGCAGTATTTT.

This clone was found once. The genes are TRBV6-1 and TRBJ1-1; D unclear. Germline assignment: CDR1 MNHNS and CDR2 SASEGT. V was cut by 1 base and J by 8 bases, with 17 bases left in between. CDR3 size: 15 residues. CDR3 sequence: CASSEGGNSFLEAFF. The CDR3 DNA follows: TGTGCCAGCAGTGAAGGAGGGAATTCTTTTCTAGAAGCTTTCTTT.

The rearrangement uses TRBV5-1 and TRBJ2-5; D unresolved. Per germline, CDR1 SGHRS and CDR2 YFSETQ. The CDR3 runs 15 residues. V was clipped by 0 bases and J by 5 bases, with 14 bases between them. The CDR3 is CASSLAGPSQETQYF. CDR3 bases: TGCGCCAGCAGCTTGGCCGGACCCTCCCAGGAGACCCAGTACTTC. Variable domain in full (rest from reference TRBV5-1 and TRBJ2-5): KAGVTQTPRYLIKTRGQQVTLSCSPISGHRSVSWYQQTPGQGLQFLFEYFSETQRNKGNFPGRFSGRQFSNSRSEMNVSTLELGDSALYLCASSLAGPSQETQYFGPGTRLLVL.

The chain employs TRBV6-5 and TRBJ1-5; 7 nucleotides line up with TRBD1. Germline V gene data show CDR1 as MNHEY and CDR2 as SVGAGI. Germline trimming cut 10 bases from V and 4 bases from J; bases unmatched to any gene: 4. The CDR3 loop spans 12 amino acids. In DNA form, the CDR3 reads TGTGCCACCCAGACAGGGAATCAGCCCCAGCATTTT. This gives the protein CATQTGNQPQHF.

The chain combines TRBV19 with TRBJ2-3; 14 bases map to TRBD2. This CDR3 contains 14 residues. Germline V lookup: CDR1 LNHDA, CDR2 SQIVND (reference sequence). V shed 4 bases and J 11 bases; nucleotides not matched to a gene: 5. The CDR3 DNA reads as TGTGCCAGTAGTAGGGGACTAGCGGGAGTTTGGCAGTATTTT. This sequence encodes CASSRGLAGVWQYF.